This TCR beta chain originates from a study of blood T cell repertoires in COVID-19. Turning to the study itself: Some COVID-19 samples were acute and others convalescent; all came from the United States, Italy and Spain. PBMCs, B-cell-depleted T cells, or T cells provided the cDNA or gDNA that made up the material.

Repertoires were generated with immunoSEQ multiplex PCR, while TCRdb's copy carries only in-frame clones and drops some. Counted here are around 350,000 clones, around 84% occurring once; the ten biggest clones make up around 3%. There are 17 residues in the CDR3. CDR1 and CDR2 from the germline V gene are MGHRA and YSYEKL. Trimming pared 4 bases from V and 0 bases from J, leaving 17 bases between. The sequence was collected from a human donor in a cohort sampled during active COVID-19. The V call is TRBV4-1, the J call TRBJ2-3; a weak D match, TRBD2 (6 bases). The sequenced material came from peripheral blood. The CDR3 is CASSLRPPGLSTDTQYF. DNA for the CDR3: TGCGCCAGCAGCCTTAGACCGCCGGGACTCAGCACAGATACGCAGTATTTT.